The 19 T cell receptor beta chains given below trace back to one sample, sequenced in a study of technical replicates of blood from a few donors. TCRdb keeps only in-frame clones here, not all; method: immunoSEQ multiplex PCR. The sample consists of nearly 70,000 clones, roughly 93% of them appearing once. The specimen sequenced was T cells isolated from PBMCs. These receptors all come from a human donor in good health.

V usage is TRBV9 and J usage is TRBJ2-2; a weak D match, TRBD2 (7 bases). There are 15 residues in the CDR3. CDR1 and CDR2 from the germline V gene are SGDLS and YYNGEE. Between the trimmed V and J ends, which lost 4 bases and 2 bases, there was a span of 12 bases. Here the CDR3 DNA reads TGTGCCAGCAGCCCGGGGGGCCTTAACACCGGGGAGCTGTTTTTT. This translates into CASSPGGLNTGELFF.

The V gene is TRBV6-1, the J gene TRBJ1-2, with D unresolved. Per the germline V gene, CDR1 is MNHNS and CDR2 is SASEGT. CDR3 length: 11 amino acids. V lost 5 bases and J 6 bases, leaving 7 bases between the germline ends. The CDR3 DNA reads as TGTGCCAGCAGTTGGGCGAATGGCTACACCTTC. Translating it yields CASSWANGYTF.

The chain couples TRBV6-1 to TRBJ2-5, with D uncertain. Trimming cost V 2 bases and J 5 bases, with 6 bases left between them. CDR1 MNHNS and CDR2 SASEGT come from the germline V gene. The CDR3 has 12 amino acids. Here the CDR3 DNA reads TGTGCCAGCAGTGAAATCGGGGAGACCCAGTACTTC. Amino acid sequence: CASSEIGETQYF.

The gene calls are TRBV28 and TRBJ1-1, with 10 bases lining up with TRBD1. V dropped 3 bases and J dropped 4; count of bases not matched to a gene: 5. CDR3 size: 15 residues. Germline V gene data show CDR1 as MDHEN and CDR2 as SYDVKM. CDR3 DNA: TGTGCCAGCAGTTTTCCGGGACAGGGGTCCACTGAAGCTTTCTTT. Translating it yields CASSFPGQGSTEAFF.

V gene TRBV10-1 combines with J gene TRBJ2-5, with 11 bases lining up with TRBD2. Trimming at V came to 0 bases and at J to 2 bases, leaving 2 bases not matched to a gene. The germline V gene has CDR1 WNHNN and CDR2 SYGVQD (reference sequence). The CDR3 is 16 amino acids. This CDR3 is CASSESIAGGQETQYF. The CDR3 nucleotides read TGCGCCAGCAGTGAGTCCATAGCGGGAGGGCAAGAGACCCAGTACTTC.

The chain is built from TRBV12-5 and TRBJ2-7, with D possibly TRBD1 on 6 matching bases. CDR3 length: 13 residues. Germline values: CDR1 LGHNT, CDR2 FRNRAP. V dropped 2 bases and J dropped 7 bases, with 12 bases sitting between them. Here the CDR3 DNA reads TGTGCTAGTGGTTTGATCCAGGGGAGAGAGCAGTACTTC. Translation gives CASGLIQGREQYF.

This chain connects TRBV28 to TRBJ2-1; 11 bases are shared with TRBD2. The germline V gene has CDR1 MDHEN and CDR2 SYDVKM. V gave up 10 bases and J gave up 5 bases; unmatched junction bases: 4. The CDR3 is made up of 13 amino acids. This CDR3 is CANRLAGNNEQFF. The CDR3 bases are TGTGCCAACAGACTAGCGGGAAACAATGAGCAGTTCTTC.

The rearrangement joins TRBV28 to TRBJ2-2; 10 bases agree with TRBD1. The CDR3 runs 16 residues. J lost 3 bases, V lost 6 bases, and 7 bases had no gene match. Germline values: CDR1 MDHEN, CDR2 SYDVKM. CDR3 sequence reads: CASRSRQGAYTGELFF. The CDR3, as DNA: TGTGCCAGCAGATCACGACAGGGGGCGTACACCGGGGAGCTGTTTTTT.

CDR3 bases: TGTGCCAGCACGAATCTAGTCTGGACCTACGAGCAGTACTTC. It is translated as CASTNLVWTYEQYF. The chain has TRBV6-6 and TRBJ2-7; D is uncertain. Germline lookup yields CDR1 MNHNY and CDR2 SVGAGI (reference sequence). This CDR3 spans 14 amino acids. V gave up 7 bases and J gave up 2 bases, with 15 bases separating them.

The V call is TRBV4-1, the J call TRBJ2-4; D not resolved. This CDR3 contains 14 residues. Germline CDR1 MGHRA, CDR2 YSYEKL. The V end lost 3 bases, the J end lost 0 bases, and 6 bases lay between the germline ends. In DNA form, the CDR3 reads TGCGCCAGCAGCCACAAATTAGCCAAAAACATTCAGTACTTC. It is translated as CASSHKLAKNIQYF.

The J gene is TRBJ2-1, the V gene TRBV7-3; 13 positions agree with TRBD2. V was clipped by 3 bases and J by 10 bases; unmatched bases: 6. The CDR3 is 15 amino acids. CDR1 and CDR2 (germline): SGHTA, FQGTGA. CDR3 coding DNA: TGTGCCAGCAGCTTCGGACTAGCGGGAGATAGGGAGCAGTTCTTC. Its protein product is CASSFGLAGDREQFF.

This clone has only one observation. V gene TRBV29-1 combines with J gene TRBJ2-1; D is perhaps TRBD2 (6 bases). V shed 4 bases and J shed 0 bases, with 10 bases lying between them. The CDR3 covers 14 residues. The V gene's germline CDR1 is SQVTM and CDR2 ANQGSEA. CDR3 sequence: CSVVGGTSYNEQFF. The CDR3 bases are TGCAGCGTTGTGGGCGGGACCTCCTACAATGAGCAGTTCTTC.

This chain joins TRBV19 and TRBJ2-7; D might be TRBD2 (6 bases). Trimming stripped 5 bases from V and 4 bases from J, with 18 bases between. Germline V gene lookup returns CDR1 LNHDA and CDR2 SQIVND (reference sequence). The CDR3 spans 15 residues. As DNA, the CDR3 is TGTGCCAGTAGTCGGGGGAGTGGGGGAATGTACGAGCAGTACTTC. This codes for CASSRGSGGMYEQYF.

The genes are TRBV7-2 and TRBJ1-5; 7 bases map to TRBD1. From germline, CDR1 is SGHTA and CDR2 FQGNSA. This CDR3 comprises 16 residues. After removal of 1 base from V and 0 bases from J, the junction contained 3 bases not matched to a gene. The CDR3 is CASSLVGQASNQPQHF. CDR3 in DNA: TGTGCCAGCAGCTTAGTAGGACAGGCTAGCAATCAGCCCCAGCATTTT.

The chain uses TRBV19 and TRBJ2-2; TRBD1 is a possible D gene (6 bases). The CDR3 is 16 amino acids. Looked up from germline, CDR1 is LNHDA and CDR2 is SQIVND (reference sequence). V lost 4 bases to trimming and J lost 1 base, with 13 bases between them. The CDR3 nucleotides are TGTGCCAGTAGTAGCGGTTGGGGGCTGAACACCGGGGAGCTGTTTTTT. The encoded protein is CASSSGWGLNTGELFF.

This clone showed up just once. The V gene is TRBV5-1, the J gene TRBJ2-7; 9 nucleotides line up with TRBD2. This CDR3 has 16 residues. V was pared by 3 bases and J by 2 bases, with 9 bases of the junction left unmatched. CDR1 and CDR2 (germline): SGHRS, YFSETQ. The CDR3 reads CASSSQLAGFTYEQYF. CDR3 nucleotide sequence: TGCGCCAGCAGCTCCCAACTAGCGGGCTTTACCTACGAGCAGTACTTC.

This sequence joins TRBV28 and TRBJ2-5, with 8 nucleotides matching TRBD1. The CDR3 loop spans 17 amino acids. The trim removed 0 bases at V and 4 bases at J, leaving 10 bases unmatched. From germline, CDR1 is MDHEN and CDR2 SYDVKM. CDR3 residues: CASSLWGQEGLRETQYF. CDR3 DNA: TGTGCCAGCAGTTTATGGGGACAGGAGGGGTTAAGAGAGACCCAGTACTTC.

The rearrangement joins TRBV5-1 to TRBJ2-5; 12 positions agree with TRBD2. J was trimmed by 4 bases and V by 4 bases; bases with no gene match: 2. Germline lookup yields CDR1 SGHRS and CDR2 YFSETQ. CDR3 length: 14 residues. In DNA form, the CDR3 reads TGCGCCAGCAGCCCGACTAGCGGGAGAGAGACCCAGTACTTC. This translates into CASSPTSGRETQYF.

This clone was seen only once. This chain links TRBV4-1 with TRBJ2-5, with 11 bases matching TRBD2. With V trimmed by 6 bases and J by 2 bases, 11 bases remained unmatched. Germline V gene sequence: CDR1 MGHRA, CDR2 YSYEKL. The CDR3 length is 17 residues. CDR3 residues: CASSRLAGGPLQETQYF. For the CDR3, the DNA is TGCGCCAGCAGTAGATTAGCGGGAGGGCCTCTTCAAGAGACCCAGTACTTC.